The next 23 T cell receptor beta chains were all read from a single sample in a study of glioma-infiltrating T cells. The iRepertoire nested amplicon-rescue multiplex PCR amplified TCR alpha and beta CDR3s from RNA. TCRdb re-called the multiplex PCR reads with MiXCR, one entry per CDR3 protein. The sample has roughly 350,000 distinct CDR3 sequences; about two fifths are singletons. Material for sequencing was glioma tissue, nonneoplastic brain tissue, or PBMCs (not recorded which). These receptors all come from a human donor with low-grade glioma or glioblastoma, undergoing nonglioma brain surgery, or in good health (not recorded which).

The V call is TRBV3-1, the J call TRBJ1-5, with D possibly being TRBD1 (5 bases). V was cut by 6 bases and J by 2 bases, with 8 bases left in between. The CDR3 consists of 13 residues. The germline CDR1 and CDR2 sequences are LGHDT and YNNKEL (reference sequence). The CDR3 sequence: CASRGPGNQPQHF. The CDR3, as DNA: TGTGCCAGCAGGGGGCCGGGCAATCAGCCCCAGCATTTT.

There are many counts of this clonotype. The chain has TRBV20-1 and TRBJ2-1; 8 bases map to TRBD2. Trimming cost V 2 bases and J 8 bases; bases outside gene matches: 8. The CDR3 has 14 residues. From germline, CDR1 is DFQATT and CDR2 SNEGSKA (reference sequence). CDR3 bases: TGCAGTGCTAGAAAGGGTAGCGGGGACGATGAGCAGTTCTTC. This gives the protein CSARKGSGDDEQFF.

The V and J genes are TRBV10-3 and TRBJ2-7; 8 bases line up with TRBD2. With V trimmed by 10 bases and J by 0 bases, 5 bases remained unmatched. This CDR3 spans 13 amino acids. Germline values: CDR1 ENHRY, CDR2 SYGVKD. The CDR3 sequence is CASTSGNSYEQYF. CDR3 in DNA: TGTGCCAGCACTAGCGGAAACTCCTACGAGCAGTACTTC.

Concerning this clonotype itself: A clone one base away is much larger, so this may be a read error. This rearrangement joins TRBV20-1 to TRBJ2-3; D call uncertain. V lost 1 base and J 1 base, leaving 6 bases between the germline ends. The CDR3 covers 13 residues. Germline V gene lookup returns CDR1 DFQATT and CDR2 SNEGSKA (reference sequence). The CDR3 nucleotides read TGCAGTGCTAGAGCCTGGCGCACAGATACGCAGTATTTT. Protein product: CSARAWRTDTQYF.

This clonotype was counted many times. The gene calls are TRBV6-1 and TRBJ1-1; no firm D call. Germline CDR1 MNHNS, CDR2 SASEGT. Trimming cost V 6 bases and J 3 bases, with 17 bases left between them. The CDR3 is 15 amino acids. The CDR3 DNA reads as TGTGCCAGCAGATACGCCCGGGGAAGTGACACTGAAGCTTTCTTT. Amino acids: CASRYARGSDTEAFF.

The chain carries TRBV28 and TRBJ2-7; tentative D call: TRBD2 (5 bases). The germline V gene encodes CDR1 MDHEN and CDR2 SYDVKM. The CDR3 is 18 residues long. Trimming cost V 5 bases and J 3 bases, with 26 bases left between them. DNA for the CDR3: TGTGCCAGCAGTCATCCTGGTCTGAAGCGGATTAGCGACTACGAGCAGTACTTC. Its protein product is CASSHPGLKRISDYEQYF.

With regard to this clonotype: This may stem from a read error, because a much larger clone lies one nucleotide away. CDR3 sequence reads: CASSRGYTNERLFF. CDR3 DNA: TGTGCCAGCAGCAGGGGGTATACTAATGAAAGACTGTTTTTT. The chain is built from TRBV28 and TRBJ1-4; 7 nucleotides align to TRBD1. CDR3 size: 14 residues. Germline V gene data show CDR1 as MDHEN and CDR2 as SYDVKM.

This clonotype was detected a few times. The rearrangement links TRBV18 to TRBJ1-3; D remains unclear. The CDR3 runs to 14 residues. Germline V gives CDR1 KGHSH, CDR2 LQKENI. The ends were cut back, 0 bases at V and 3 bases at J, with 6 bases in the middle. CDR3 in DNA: TGTGCCAGCTCACCACCCTCAGTTGGAAACACCATATATTTT. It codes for CASSPPSVGNTIYF. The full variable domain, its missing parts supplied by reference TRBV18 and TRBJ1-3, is NAGVMQNPRHLVRRRGQEARLRCSPMKGHSHVYWYRQLPEEGLKFMVYLQKENIIDESGMPKERFSAEFPKEGPSILRIQQVVRGDSAAYFCASSPPSVGNTIYFGEGSWLTVV.

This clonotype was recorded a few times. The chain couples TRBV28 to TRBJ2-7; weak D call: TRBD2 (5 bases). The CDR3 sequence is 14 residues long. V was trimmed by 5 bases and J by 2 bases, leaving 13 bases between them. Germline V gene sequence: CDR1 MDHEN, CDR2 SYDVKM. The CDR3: CASSDGISAYEQYF. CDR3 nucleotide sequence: TGTGCCAGCAGTGATGGAATTAGCGCCTACGAGCAGTACTTC. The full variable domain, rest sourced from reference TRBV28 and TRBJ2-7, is DVKVTQSSRYLVKRTGEKVFLECVQDMDHENMFWYRQDPGLGLRLIYFSYDVKMKEKGDIPEGYSVSREKKERFSLILESASTNQTSMYLCASSDGISAYEQYFGPGTRLTVT.

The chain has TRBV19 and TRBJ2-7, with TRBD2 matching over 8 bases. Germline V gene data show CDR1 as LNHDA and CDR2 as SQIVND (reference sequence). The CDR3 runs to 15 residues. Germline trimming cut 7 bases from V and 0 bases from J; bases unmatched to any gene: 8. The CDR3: CASIILAGTSYEQYF. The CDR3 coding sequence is TGTGCCAGTATTATTTTAGCGGGGACCTCCTACGAGCAGTACTTC.

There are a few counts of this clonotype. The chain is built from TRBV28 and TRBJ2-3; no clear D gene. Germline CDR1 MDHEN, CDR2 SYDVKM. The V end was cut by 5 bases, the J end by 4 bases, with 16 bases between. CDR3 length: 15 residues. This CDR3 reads CASSTRPHLPDTQYF. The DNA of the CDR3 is TGTGCCAGCAGTACTCGGCCCCATCTCCCAGATACGCAGTATTTT.

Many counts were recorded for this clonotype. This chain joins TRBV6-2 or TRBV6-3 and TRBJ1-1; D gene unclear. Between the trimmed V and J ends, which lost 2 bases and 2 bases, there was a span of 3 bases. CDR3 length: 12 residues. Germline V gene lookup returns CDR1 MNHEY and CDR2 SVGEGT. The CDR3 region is CASSYVNTEAFF. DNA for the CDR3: TGTGCCAGCAGTTACGTAAACACTGAAGCTTTCTTT.

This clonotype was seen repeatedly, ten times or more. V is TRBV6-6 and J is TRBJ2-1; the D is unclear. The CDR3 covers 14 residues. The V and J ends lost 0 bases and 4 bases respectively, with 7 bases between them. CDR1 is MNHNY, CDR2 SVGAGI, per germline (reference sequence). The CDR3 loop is CASSYSNGYNEQFF. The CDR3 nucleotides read TGTGCCAGCAGTTACTCGAATGGGTACAATGAGCAGTTCTTC.

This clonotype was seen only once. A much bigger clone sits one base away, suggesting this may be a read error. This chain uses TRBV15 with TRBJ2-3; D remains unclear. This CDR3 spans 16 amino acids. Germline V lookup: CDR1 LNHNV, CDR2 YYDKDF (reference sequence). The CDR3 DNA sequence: TGTGCCACCAGCCGAAGGACCATCCTAGGTACAGATACGCAGTCTTTT. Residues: CATSRRTILGTDTQSF.

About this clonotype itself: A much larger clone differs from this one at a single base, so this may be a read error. In nucleotides, the CDR3 is TGTGCCAGCAGTTACTCGATAGCGCTGGTCTGCGAGCAGTACTTC. Protein sequence: CASSYSIALVCEQYF. The chain combines TRBV6-2 or TRBV6-3 with TRBJ2-7; TRBD2 is a possible D gene (5 bases). Between the trimmed V and J ends, which lost 0 bases and 6 bases, there was a span of 15 bases. Germline V gene sequence: CDR1 MNHEY, CDR2 SVGEGT. The CDR3 sequence is 15 residues long.

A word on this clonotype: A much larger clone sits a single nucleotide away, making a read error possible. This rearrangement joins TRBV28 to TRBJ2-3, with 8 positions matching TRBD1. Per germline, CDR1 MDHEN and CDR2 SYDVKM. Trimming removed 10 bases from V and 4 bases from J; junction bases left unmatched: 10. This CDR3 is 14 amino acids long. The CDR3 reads CAISRTGSADTQYF. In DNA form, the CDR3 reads TGTGCCATCTCGCGGACAGGGTCTGCAGATACGCAGTATTTT.

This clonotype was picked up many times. Here the CDR3 DNA reads TGTGCCAGCAGTCCACAATCCTATGGCTACACCTTC. It specifies CASSPQSYGYTF. V usage is TRBV28 and J usage is TRBJ1-2; D uncertain. Per the germline V gene, CDR1 is MDHEN and CDR2 is SYDVKM. Trimming removed 5 bases at V and 4 bases at J, with 8 bases between. This CDR3 spans 12 amino acids.

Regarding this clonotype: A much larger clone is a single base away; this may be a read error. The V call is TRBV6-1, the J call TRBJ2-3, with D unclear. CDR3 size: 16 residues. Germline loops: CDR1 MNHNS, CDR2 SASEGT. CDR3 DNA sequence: TGTACCAGCAGTGAAGGGCCGGGCACCCTCACAGATACGCAGTATTTT. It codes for CTSSEGPGTLTDTQYF.

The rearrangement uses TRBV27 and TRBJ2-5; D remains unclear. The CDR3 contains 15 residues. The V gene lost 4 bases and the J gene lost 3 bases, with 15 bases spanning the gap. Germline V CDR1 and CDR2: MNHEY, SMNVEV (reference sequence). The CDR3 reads CASSSLVRKEETQYF. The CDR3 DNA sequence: TGTGCCAGCAGTTCCCTGGTACGAAAAGAAGAGACCCAGTACTTC.

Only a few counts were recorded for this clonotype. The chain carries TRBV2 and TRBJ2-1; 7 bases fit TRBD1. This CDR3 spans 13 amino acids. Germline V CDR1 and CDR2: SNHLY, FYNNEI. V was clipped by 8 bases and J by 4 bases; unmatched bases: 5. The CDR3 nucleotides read TGTGCCAGCGGGAACAGGGGATACAATGAGCAGTTCTTC. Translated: CASGNRGYNEQFF.

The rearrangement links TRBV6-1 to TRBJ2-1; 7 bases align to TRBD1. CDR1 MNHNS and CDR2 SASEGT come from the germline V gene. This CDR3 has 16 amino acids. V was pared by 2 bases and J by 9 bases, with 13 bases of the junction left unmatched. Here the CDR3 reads CASSEQGGVFMAEQFF. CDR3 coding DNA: TGTGCCAGCAGTGAACAAGGGGGCGTTTTTATGGCTGAGCAGTTCTTC.

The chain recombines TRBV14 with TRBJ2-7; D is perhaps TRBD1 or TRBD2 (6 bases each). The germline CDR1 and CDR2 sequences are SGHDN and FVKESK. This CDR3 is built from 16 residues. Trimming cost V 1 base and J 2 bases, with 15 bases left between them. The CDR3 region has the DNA TGTGCCAGCAGCCAAGCGGTGAGGAGGGACACCTACGAGCAGTACTTC. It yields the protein CASSQAVRRDTYEQYF.

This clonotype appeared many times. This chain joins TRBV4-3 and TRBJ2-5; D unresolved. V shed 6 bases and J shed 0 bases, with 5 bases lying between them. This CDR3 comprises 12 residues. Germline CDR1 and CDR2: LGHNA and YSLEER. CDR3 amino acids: CASSRDQETQYF. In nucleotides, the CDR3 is TGCGCCAGCAGTAGAGACCAAGAGACCCAGTACTTC.